This passage covers 24 T cell receptor beta chains from one sample sequenced in a study of blood T cell repertoires in COVID-19. Data came from immunoSEQ multiplex PCR; TCRdb stores just in-frame clones and leaves some out. This repertoire shows about 110,000 clones, 65% to 80% found once; its top ten account for approximately 4.5%. Sequencing was carried out using peripheral blood. The receptors shown here come from a man in his sixties or seventies with acute or convalescent COVID-19.

Only a few counts were recorded for this clone. V gene TRBV10-3 combines with J gene TRBJ1-1; D uncertain. The CDR3 is made up of 14 amino acids. Trimming pared 0 bases from V and 4 bases from J, leaving 9 bases between. The germline V gene has CDR1 ENHRY and CDR2 SYGVKD. The CDR3 coding sequence is TGTGCCATCAGTGAGTCGACGACATTCACTGAAGCTTTCTTT. Translation: CAISESTTFTEAFF.

The V and J genes are TRBV5-1 and TRBJ1-1; D may be TRBD1 (5 bases). Germline V gives CDR1 SGHRS, CDR2 YFSETQ. This CDR3 region has 14 residues. Trimming took 0 bases from V and 4 from J, leaving 10 bases between them. The CDR3 region is CASSLGQSGTEAFF. DNA for the CDR3: TGCGCCAGCAGCTTGGGACAGTCGGGCACTGAAGCTTTCTTT. Full variable domain (missing parts from reference TRBV5-1 and TRBJ1-1): KAGVTQTPRYLIKTRGQQVTLSCSPISGHRSVSWYQQTPGQGLQFLFEYFSETQRNKGNFPGRFSGRQFSNSRSEMNVSTLELGDSALYLCASSLGQSGTEAFFGQGTRLTVV.

The gene calls are TRBV19 and TRBJ2-2, with D perhaps matching TRBD1 (5 bases). This CDR3 is built from 14 residues. Germline lookup yields CDR1 LNHDA and CDR2 SQIVND (reference sequence). V was trimmed by 1 base and J by 6 bases, leaving 9 bases between them. The CDR3 spells CASSIARGPGELFF. The CDR3 region has the DNA TGTGCCAGTAGTATAGCAAGGGGTCCCGGGGAGCTGTTTTTT. The full variable domain, completed using reference TRBV19 and TRBJ2-2, is DGGITQSPKYLFRKEGQNVTLSCEQNLNHDAMYWYRQDPGQGLRLIYYSQIVNDFQKGDIAEGYSVSREKKESFPLTVTSAQKNPTAFYLCASSIARGPGELFFGEGSRLTVL.

V usage is TRBV24-1 and J usage is TRBJ2-1, with a possible D match to TRBD1 (5 bases). Germline V lookup: CDR1 KGHDR, CDR2 SFDVKD. V lost 4 bases and J 9 bases, leaving 12 bases between the germline ends. The CDR3 length is 13 residues. This CDR3 is CATSDPGFREQFF. The CDR3 nucleotides are TGTGCCACCAGTGACCCAGGGTTTCGTGAGCAGTTCTTC.

This chain connects TRBV7-2 to TRBJ2-1; 11 bases line up with TRBD2. Germline trimming cut 5 bases from V and 7 bases from J; bases unmatched to any gene: 7. The V gene's germline CDR1 is SGHTA and CDR2 FQGNSA. The CDR3 is 15 amino acids. The CDR3 sequence is CASSRTSGGPNEQFF. For the CDR3, the DNA is TGTGCCAGCAGCCGCACTAGCGGGGGACCTAATGAGCAGTTCTTC. Variable domain in full (rest from reference TRBV7-2 and TRBJ2-1): GAGVSQSPSNKVTEKGKDVELRCDPISGHTALYWYRQSLGQGLEFLIYFQGNSAPDKSGLPSDRFSAERTGGSVSTLTIQRTQQEDSAVYLCASSRTSGGPNEQFFGPGTRLTVL.

V gene TRBV3-1 (or the pseudogene TRBV3-2) combines with J gene TRBJ2-2, with D unresolved. Germline V CDR1 and CDR2: LGHDT, YNNKEL (reference sequence). The CDR3 runs 14 residues. V lost 0 bases and J lost 5, with 7 bases in between. CDR3: CASSQEAWTGELFF. CDR3 coding DNA: TGTGCCAGCAGCCAAGAGGCATGGACCGGGGAGCTGTTTTTT.

CDR3 region: CASIPAGASNYGYTF. The CDR3 nucleotides read TGTGCCAGCATTCCCGCGGGGGCTTCTAACTATGGCTACACCTTC. The chain recombines TRBV6-5 with TRBJ1-2, with D possibly TRBD1 on 6 matching bases. CDR1 MNHEY and CDR2 SVGAGI come from the germline V gene. The CDR3 runs to 15 residues. The V end was cut by 7 bases, the J end by 0 bases, with 15 bases between.

The CDR3 loop is CASSLGAKEETQYF. CDR3 DNA sequence: TGCGCCAGCAGCTTGGGGGCGAAGGAAGAGACCCAGTACTTC. The genes are TRBV5-1 and TRBJ2-5; D is uncertain. Germline V gene lookup returns CDR1 SGHRS and CDR2 YFSETQ. This CDR3 region has 14 residues. Trimming took off 0 bases at V and 3 bases at J, with 9 bases between the two ends.

This clone has only one observation. The V call is TRBV11-3, the J call TRBJ2-2; TRBD1 might be the D (6 bases). With 5 bases removed from V and 0 bases from J, the gap between germline ends came to 13 bases. There are 16 residues in the CDR3. Germline V gives CDR1 SGHNT, CDR2 YENEEA. The CDR3 sequence is CASSKIGTSNTGELFF. CDR3 coding DNA: TGTGCCAGCAGCAAGATCGGGACATCGAACACCGGGGAGCTGTTTTTT.

The J gene is TRBJ1-1, the V gene TRBV9; tentatively, D is TRBD1 (6 bases). The germline V gene has CDR1 SGDLS and CDR2 YYNGEE. V shed 4 bases and J shed 0 bases, with 13 bases lying between them. The CDR3 is made up of 15 amino acids. The CDR3 reads CASSPWTVLNTEAFF. The CDR3 coding sequence is TGTGCCAGCAGCCCCTGGACAGTCTTGAACACTGAAGCTTTCTTT.

V gene TRBV4-3 combines with J gene TRBJ1-3; tentative D call: TRBD1 (6 bases). CDR3 length equals 18 residues. V was shortened by 0 bases and J by 0 bases, with 15 bases between the two germline ends. CDR1 and CDR2 from the germline V gene are LGHNA and YSLEER. This CDR3 reads CASSQDPQGGGSGNTIYF. As DNA, the CDR3 is TGCGCCAGCAGCCAAGATCCCCAGGGAGGGGGCTCTGGAAACACCATATATTTT.

The chain joins TRBV3-1 (or the pseudogene TRBV3-2) to TRBJ1-5, with D unclear. V dropped 4 bases and J dropped 4 bases, with 5 bases sitting between them. This CDR3 comprises 12 residues. Germline V gene data show CDR1 as LGHDT and CDR2 as YNNKEL (reference sequence). DNA for the CDR3: TGTGCCAGCAGCCTTACAAATCAGCCCCAGCATTTT. Its translation is CASSLTNQPQHF.

This clone came up a few times. The chain uses TRBV14 and TRBJ1-1; 9 bases line up with TRBD1. The V gene's germline CDR1 is SGHDN and CDR2 FVKESK. This CDR3 contains 15 residues. V was clipped by 4 bases and J by 2 bases; unmatched bases: 5. CDR3 bases: TGTGCCAGCAGCCTTCGGGACAGGGTCAACACTGAAGCTTTCTTT. This translates into CASSLRDRVNTEAFF.

This chain connects TRBV3-1 (or the pseudogene TRBV3-2) to TRBJ1-1; D gene ambiguous. The V end was cut by 1 base, the J end by 2 bases, with 14 bases between. CDR1 and CDR2 (germline): LGHDT, YNNKEL (reference sequence). The CDR3 runs 16 residues. CDR3 nucleotide sequence: TGTGCCAGCAGCCAAGCACGGAGGAATTCAAACACTGAAGCTTTCTTT. Translation gives CASSQARRNSNTEAFF.

V is TRBV7-6 and J is TRBJ1-2, with 7 positions matching TRBD1. Trimming cost V 5 bases and J 2 bases; bases outside gene matches: 5. Germline CDR1 is SGHVS and CDR2 is FNYEAQ. CDR3 length: 14 residues. The DNA for the CDR3 is TGTGCCAGCAGCCCCCTGGACAGGAACTATGGCTACACCTTC. It codes for CASSPLDRNYGYTF.

The chain carries TRBV25-1 and TRBJ2-7; D is perhaps TRBD1 (6 bases). V was trimmed by 6 bases and J by 3 bases, leaving 15 bases between them. The CDR3 is made up of 14 amino acids. The germline CDR1 and CDR2 sequences are MGHDK and SYGVNS. Written as DNA, the CDR3 is TGTGCCAGCAGACCACAGGGATCTATCTACGAGCAGTACTTC. It is translated as CASRPQGSIYEQYF.

The chain uses TRBV6-1 and TRBJ2-6; no definite D call. This CDR3 spans 17 amino acids. With 3 bases removed from V and 0 bases from J, the gap between germline ends came to 12 bases. Looked up from germline, CDR1 is MNHNS and CDR2 is SASEGT. CDR3 protein: CASSERSRNSGANVLTF. In nucleotides, the CDR3 is TGTGCCAGCAGTGAGAGATCCAGGAACTCTGGGGCCAACGTCCTGACTTTC.

This chain's CDR3 is CASSPYTPGYGYTF. The CDR3 DNA is TGTGCCAGCTCACCATATACACCGGGCTATGGCTACACCTTC. The gene calls are TRBV18 and TRBJ1-2; D is unresolved. Germline-derived CDR1 and CDR2 are KGHSH and LQKENI. Trimming pared 2 bases from V and 4 bases from J, leaving 11 bases between. CDR3 length: 14 amino acids.

This clone was seen once. The rearrangement uses TRBV5-6 and TRBJ1-6; 8 positions agree with TRBD1. Germline V gene data show CDR1 as SGHDT and CDR2 as YYEEEE. This CDR3 is 16 amino acids long. V lost 0 bases to trimming and J lost 7 bases; unmatched junction nucleotides: 6. The CDR3 DNA reads TGTGCCAGCAGCTTGGGGACAGGGATTTACAATTCACCCCTCCACTTT. Its translation is CASSLGTGIYNSPLHF.

The V gene is TRBV27, the J gene TRBJ2-3, with D perhaps matching TRBD2 (6 bases). Looked up from germline, CDR1 is MNHEY and CDR2 is SMNVEV (reference sequence). Trimming pared 3 bases from V and 2 bases from J, leaving 9 bases between. CDR3 length equals 14 residues. The CDR3 sequence: CASSLGGHTDTQYF. For the CDR3, the DNA is TGTGCCAGCAGTTTGGGGGGTCACACAGATACGCAGTATTTT.

The rearrangement joins TRBV7-2 to TRBJ2-5, with D perhaps matching TRBD2 (6 bases). The CDR3 length is 13 residues. Germline V CDR1 and CDR2: SGHTA, FQGNSA. V shed 5 bases and J shed 3 bases, with 10 bases lying between them. The CDR3: CASSRGGEETQYF. In DNA form, the CDR3 reads TGTGCCAGCAGCCGCGGCGGGGAAGAGACCCAGTACTTC.

Only a few counts were recorded for this clone. The J gene is TRBJ2-7, the V gene TRBV7-9, with D perhaps TRBD2 (6 bases). CDR3 size: 13 residues. Germline V gives CDR1 SEHNR, CDR2 FQNEAQ (reference sequence). The V end was cut by 3 bases, the J end by 4 bases, with 10 bases between. The CDR3 reads CASSFSGSYEQYF. CDR3 sequence (DNA): TGTGCCAGCAGCTTTAGCGGAAGTTACGAGCAGTACTTC.

The V and J genes are TRBV7-3 and TRBJ2-1; TRBD2 matches 10 bases. Germline loops: CDR1 SGHTA, CDR2 FQGTGA. V lost 5 bases, J lost 8 bases, and 9 bases stayed unmatched. The CDR3 length is 15 residues. The CDR3 sequence is CASSKSGGALDEQFF. The CDR3 coding sequence is TGTGCCAGCAGCAAGAGCGGGGGGGCCTTGGATGAGCAGTTCTTC.

V and J are TRBV9 and TRBJ1-4; D might be TRBD1 (5 bases). Germline values: CDR1 SGDLS, CDR2 YYNGEE. Deletions cut 7 bases from V and 7 bases from J, with 14 bases between. This CDR3 is built from 13 residues. The CDR3 nucleotides read TGTGCCAGCCCCGCAGGGATTAGTGAAAAACTGTTTTTT. Amino acids: CASPAGISEKLFF.